This T cell receptor (beta chain) is drawn from a study of blood T cells in healthy people across ages. For this clonotype: What it binds is not known.

General study findings and limits: Observed TCR beta diversity per million T cells went down as age went up. This fall followed a roughly linear course with age.

It was with a sample-barcoded 5' primer and a J-beta primer mix that a second PCR of about 6 to 12 cycles was run. TCRdb ran MiXCR on the 5' RACE reads and lists one entry per CDR3 protein. This repertoire shows hundreds of thousands of distinct CDR3 sequences, roughly 53% found once; its top ten account for approximately 37%. This CDR3 has 14 residues. CDR1 is KGHSH and CDR2 is LQKENI in the germline V gene. The V gene lost 3 bases and the J gene lost 12 bases, with 20 bases spanning the gap. The TCR was taken from a man between 60 and 70 years old in good health. Sequenced sample: blood. The V gene is TRBV18, the J gene TRBJ2-5, with a weak D call TRBD2 (5 bases). The CDR3 bases are TGTGCCAGCTCACCGGAAATAGCGACCAACATAGAGTACTTC. Translating gives CASSPEIATNIEYF. Drawing the rest from reference TRBV18 and TRBJ2-5, the complete variable domain is NAGVMQNPRHLVRRRGQEARLRCSPMKGHSHVYWYRQLPEEGLKFMVYLQKENIIDESGMPKERFSAEFPKEGPSILRIQQVVRGDSAAYFCASSPEIATNIEYFGPGTRLLVL.